Each of the 18 T cell receptor beta chains below was sequenced from the same sample in a study of cytomegalovirus exposure and HLA in healthy donors. The PCR had 60 Vbeta and 13 Jbeta primers. The data were produced by immunoSEQ multiplex PCR, yet TCRdb's version contains in-frame clones alone and is incomplete. The table records tens of thousands of clones, around 75% of them present only once. The material sequenced was PBMCs. Every receptor here comes from a man aged 45-65 years in good health and CMV-seropositive.

This clone was counted only a few times. This chain links TRBV11-3 with TRBJ2-2, with 8 bases aligning to TRBD2. Per the germline V gene, CDR1 is SGHNT and CDR2 is YENEEA. The CDR3 covers 16 residues. V lost 5 bases and J lost 1; bases outside the gene matches: 6. The CDR3 is CASSPRGGQNTGELFF. As DNA, the CDR3 is TGTGCCAGCAGCCCTCGGGGGGGCCAGAACACCGGGGAGCTGTTTTTT.

The CDR3: CASSFSTRGATGGGELFF. The CDR3 coding sequence is TGTGCCAGCAGCTTCTCAACCCGTGGGGCTACGGGCGGCGGGGAGCTGTTTTTT. The gene calls are TRBV7-3 and TRBJ2-2; D possibly corresponds to TRBD1 (5 bases). Germline V CDR1 and CDR2: SGHTA, FQGTGA. Trimming removed 3 bases from V and 7 bases from J, with 24 bases in between. The length of the CDR3 is 18 residues.

The sample holds a few counts of this clone. V usage is TRBV6-1 and J usage is TRBJ2-7; no firm D call. V was pared by 6 bases and J by 3 bases, with 9 bases between. Per germline, CDR1 MNHNS and CDR2 SASEGT. This CDR3 region has 12 residues. In nucleotides, the CDR3 is TGTGCCAGCAGCATCCAGGTCTACGAGCAGTACTTC. Translation gives CASSIQVYEQYF.

V gene TRBV19 combines with J gene TRBJ2-7, with TRBD2 matching 7 bases. The ends lost 3 bases at V and 6 bases at J; junction bases unmatched: 11. Germline-derived CDR1 and CDR2 are LNHDA and SQIVND (reference sequence). The CDR3 totals 15 residues. The CDR3 reads CASSISGGRILEQYF. The CDR3 DNA follows: TGTGCCAGTAGTATCTCCGGGGGGAGGATTCTCGAGCAGTACTTC.

The chain recombines TRBV25-1 with TRBJ2-3, with 10 bases lining up with TRBD1. The CDR3 is made up of 18 amino acids. Germline CDR1 reads MGHDK; CDR2 reads SYGVNS. The J segment lost 4 bases and the V segment lost 5 bases, leaving 15 bases of the junction unmatched. CDR3 nucleotide sequence: TGTGCCAGCAGTAAAAGATTGCCGGGACAGGGGTTGTCAGATACGCAGTATTTT. Translating it yields CASSKRLPGQGLSDTQYF.

The chain carries TRBV5-6 and TRBJ1-4; D is unresolved. Trimming removed 0 bases from V and 7 bases from J, with 10 bases in between. In germline, CDR1 is SGHDT, CDR2 YYEEEE. The CDR3 sequence is 14 residues long. In DNA form, the CDR3 reads TGTGCCAGCAGCTTGGCCGGGGAGGGTGAAAAACTGTTTTTT. Protein product: CASSLAGEGEKLFF.

This clone was counted a few times. This chain uses TRBV30 with TRBJ1-1, with D perhaps matching TRBD1 (6 bases). With 4 bases removed from V and 6 bases from J, the gap between germline ends came to 18 bases. CDR1 GTSNPN and CDR2 SVGIG come from the germline V gene (reference sequence). The CDR3 covers 14 residues. The CDR3 sequence: CAWKTARGLAEAFF. CDR3 DNA sequence: TGTGCCTGGAAGACCGCCAGGGGTTTGGCTGAAGCTTTCTTT.

This chain connects TRBV7-9 to TRBJ1-5, with D maybe TRBD1 (5 bases). V was cut by 4 bases and J by 7 bases, with 11 bases left in between. The V gene's germline CDR1 is SEHNR and CDR2 FQNEAQ (reference sequence). There are 13 residues in the CDR3. The CDR3 DNA follows: TGTGCCAGCAGCTCCGCGGGGGTGCAGCCCCAGCATTTT. Its translation: CASSSAGVQPQHF.

By sample share, this clone is large (0.1 to 1%). This sequence joins TRBV7-9 and TRBJ2-7; D is uncertain. CDR3 length: 13 residues. Germline CDR1 and CDR2: SEHNR and FQNEAQ (reference sequence). V lost 5 bases and J lost 4, with 12 bases in between. The DNA of the CDR3 is TGTGCCAGCAGCCTAACCTTTGGTTACGAGCAGTACTTC. Translating it yields CASSLTFGYEQYF.

V gene TRBV7-7 combines with J gene TRBJ2-1, with 10 bases aligning to TRBD2. The CDR3 runs to 16 residues. Looked up from germline, CDR1 is SSHAT and CDR2 is FNYEAQ (reference sequence). Trimming took 5 bases from V and 5 from J; bases not matched to a gene: 9. The CDR3, as DNA: TGTGCCAGCAGCCAAGGAGCGGGAGGGCTCGACAATGAGCAGTTCTTC. This gives the protein CASSQGAGGLDNEQFF. Together with reference TRBV7-7 and TRBJ2-1, the CDR3 gives the full variable domain: GAGVSQSPRYKVTKRGQDVTLRCDPISSHATLYWYQQALGQGPEFLTYFNYEAQPDKSGLPSDRFSAERPEGSISTLTIQRTEQRDSAMYRCASSQGAGGLDNEQFFGPGTRLTVL.

V gene TRBV7-9 combines with J gene TRBJ2-5; TRBD2 agrees at 7 bases. The CDR3 covers 15 residues. The germline V gene has CDR1 SEHNR and CDR2 FQNEAQ (reference sequence). V gave up 8 bases and J gave up 1 base; unmatched junction bases: 10. CDR3 residues: CASSVVGGSQETQYF. In DNA form, the CDR3 reads TGTGCCAGCTCGGTCGTAGGCGGGAGCCAAGAGACCCAGTACTTC.

V and J are TRBV4-3 and TRBJ1-3; possibly TRBD1 for D (6 bases). The CDR3 is 20 residues long. Germline CDR1 is LGHNA and CDR2 is YSLEER. V shed 0 bases and J shed 0 bases, with 21 bases lying between them. The CDR3 nucleotides read TGCGCCAGCAGCCAAGATCAAGGAGAGGACAGTCTCTTCTCTGGAAACACCATATATTTT. It encodes CASSQDQGEDSLFSGNTIYF.

This clone was recorded only once. The chain links TRBV4-1 to TRBJ1-1; 7 bases map to TRBD1. V dropped 3 bases and J dropped 1; count of bases not matched to a gene: 5. Germline V gene sequence: CDR1 MGHRA, CDR2 YSYEKL. The CDR3 is 15 residues long. CDR3 amino acids: CASSHLDRENTEAFF. The CDR3 nucleotides are TGCGCCAGCAGCCACCTCGACAGGGAGAACACTGAAGCTTTCTTT.

Only one count was recorded for this clone. The J gene is TRBJ2-1, the V gene TRBV7-3, with D possibly TRBD1 on 5 matching bases. The CDR3 has 16 amino acids. Germline V gene sequence: CDR1 SGHTA, CDR2 FQGTGA. V lost 4 bases and J lost 0, with 13 bases in between. DNA of the CDR3: TGTGCCAGCAGCTACCAGGGCGCGAGCTCCTACAATGAGCAGTTCTTC. This sequence encodes CASSYQGASSYNEQFF. Combining the CDR3 with reference TRBV7-3 and TRBJ2-1 gives the whole variable domain GAGVSQTPSNKVTEKGKYVELRCDPISGHTALYWYRQSLGQGPEFLIYFQGTGAADDSGLPNDRFFAVRPEGSVSTLKIQRTERGDSAVYLCASSYQGASSYNEQFFGPGTRLTVL.

This clone was counted once. The chain uses TRBV7-2 and TRBJ2-3, with 11 bases identical to TRBD2. Germline CDR1 is SGHTA and CDR2 is FQGNSA. Trimming took 3 bases from V and 9 from J; bases not matched to a gene: 2. This CDR3 has 13 residues. CDR3 nucleotides: TGTGCCAGCAGCTTGACTAGCGGGGCCACGCAGTATTTT. It encodes CASSLTSGATQYF.

This clone was seen once. The rearrangement links TRBV29-1 to TRBJ2-7; D gene unclear. Trimming shortened V by 4 bases and J by 2 bases, and 9 bases separated the two germline ends. This CDR3 comprises 12 residues. Germline V gene lookup returns CDR1 SQVTM and CDR2 ANQGSEA. CDR3 bases: TGCAGCGTTGGTGCAGGCCCCTACGAGCAGTACTTC. Translated: CSVGAGPYEQYF.

The V gene is TRBV19, the J gene TRBJ1-5; TRBD1 aligns across 7 bases. Trimming removed 3 bases from V and 4 bases from J; junction bases left unmatched: 3. Per the germline V gene, CDR1 is LNHDA and CDR2 is SQIVND (reference sequence). CDR3 length equals 14 residues. The DNA of the CDR3 is TGTGCCAGTAGTATGACGGGACAGAATCAGCCCCAGCATTTT. This translates into CASSMTGQNQPQHF.

This clone came up a few times. This chain links TRBV29-1 with TRBJ2-1; D might be TRBD1 (5 bases). V was pared by 5 bases and J by 5 bases, with 10 bases between. Looked up from germline, CDR1 is SQVTM and CDR2 is ANQGSEA. The CDR3 loop spans 12 amino acids. Here the CDR3 reads CSVFWGHNEQFF. CDR3 sequence (DNA): TGCAGCGTTTTCTGGGGCCACAATGAGCAGTTCTTC.